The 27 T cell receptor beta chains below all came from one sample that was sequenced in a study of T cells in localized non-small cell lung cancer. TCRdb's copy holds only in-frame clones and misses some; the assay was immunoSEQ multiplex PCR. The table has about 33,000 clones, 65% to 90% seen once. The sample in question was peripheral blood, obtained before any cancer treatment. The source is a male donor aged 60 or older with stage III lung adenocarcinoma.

CDR3 coding DNA: TGTGCCAGCATGCCGGGATTTAGCACAGATACGCAGTATTTT. It specifies CASMPGFSTDTQYF. The chain carries TRBV2 and TRBJ2-3, with D perhaps TRBD2 (5 bases). Germline V lookup: CDR1 SNHLY, CDR2 FYNNEI. The CDR3 has 14 amino acids. Between the trimmed V and J ends, which lost 7 bases and 0 bases, there was a span of 11 bases.

The CDR3 spells CASTTRYYEQYF. The CDR3 DNA is TGTGCCAGCACGACCAGGTACTACGAGCAGTACTTC. The chain carries TRBV6-1 and TRBJ2-7; D gene unclear. V lost 7 bases, J lost 3 bases, and 10 bases lay in between. Germline assignment: CDR1 MNHNS and CDR2 SASEGT. The CDR3 has 12 residues.

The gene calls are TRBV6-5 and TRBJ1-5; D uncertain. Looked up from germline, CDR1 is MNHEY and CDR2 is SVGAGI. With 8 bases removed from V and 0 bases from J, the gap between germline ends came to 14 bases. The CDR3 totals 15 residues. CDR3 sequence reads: CASGPTSYSNQPQHF. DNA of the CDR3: TGTGCCAGCGGACCGACGTCTTATAGCAATCAGCCCCAGCATTTT.

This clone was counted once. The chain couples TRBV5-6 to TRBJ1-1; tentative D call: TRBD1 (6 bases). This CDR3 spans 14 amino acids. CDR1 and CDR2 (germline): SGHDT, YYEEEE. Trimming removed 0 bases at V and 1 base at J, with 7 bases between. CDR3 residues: CASSLVTGNTEAFF. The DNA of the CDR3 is TGTGCCAGCAGCTTGGTGACAGGGAACACTGAAGCTTTCTTT. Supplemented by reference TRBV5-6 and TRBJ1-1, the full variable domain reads DAGVTQSPTHLIKTRGQQVTLRCSPKSGHDTVSWYQQALGQGPQFIFQYYEEEERQRGNFPDRFSGHQFPNYSSELNVNALLLGDSALYLCASSLVTGNTEAFFGQGTRLTVV.

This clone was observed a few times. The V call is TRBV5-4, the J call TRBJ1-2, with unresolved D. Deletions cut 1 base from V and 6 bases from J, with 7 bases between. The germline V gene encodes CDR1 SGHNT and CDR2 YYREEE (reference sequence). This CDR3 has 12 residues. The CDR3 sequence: CASSLSIDGYTF. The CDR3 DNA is TGTGCCAGCAGCTTGTCTATCGATGGCTACACCTTC.

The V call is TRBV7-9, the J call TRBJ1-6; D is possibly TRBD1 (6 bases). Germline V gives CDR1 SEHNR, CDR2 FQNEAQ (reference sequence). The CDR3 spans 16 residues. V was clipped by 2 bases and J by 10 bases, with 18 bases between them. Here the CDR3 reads CASSLSVQGRGSPLHF. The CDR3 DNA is TGTGCCAGCAGCTTATCGGTCCAGGGGCGAGGGTCACCCCTCCACTTT.

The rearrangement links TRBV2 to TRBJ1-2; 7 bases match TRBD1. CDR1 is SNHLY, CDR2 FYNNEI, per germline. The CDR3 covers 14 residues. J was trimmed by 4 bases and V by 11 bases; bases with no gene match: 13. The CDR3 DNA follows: TGTGCCGGCCTGGGACAGAGGTCTACCTATGGCTACACCTTC. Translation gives CAGLGQRSTYGYTF.

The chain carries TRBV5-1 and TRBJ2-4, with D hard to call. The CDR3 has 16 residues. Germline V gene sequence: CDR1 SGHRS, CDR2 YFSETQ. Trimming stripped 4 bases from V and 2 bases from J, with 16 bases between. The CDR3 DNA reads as TGCGCCAGCAGCACACAAACCCGGCGAACCAAAAACATTCAGTACTTC. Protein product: CASSTQTRRTKNIQYF. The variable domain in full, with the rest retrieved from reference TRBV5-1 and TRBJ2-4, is KAGVTQTPRYLIKTRGQQVTLSCSPISGHRSVSWYQQTPGQGLQFLFEYFSETQRNKGNFPGRFSGRQFSNSRSEMNVSTLELGDSALYLCASSTQTRRTKNIQYFGAGTRLSVL.

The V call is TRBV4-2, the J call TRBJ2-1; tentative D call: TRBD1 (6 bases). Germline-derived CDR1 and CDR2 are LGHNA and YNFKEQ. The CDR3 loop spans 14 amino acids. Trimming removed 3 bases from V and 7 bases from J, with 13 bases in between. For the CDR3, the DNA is TGTGCCAGCAGCCACACTCCTGACAGGAATGAGCAGTTCTTC. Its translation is CASSHTPDRNEQFF.

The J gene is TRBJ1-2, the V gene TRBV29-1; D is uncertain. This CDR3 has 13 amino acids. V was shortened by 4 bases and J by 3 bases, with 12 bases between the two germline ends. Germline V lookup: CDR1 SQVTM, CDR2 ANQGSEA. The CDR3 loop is CSVAVGSDYGYTF. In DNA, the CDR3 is TGCAGCGTTGCAGTTGGGTCGGACTATGGCTACACCTTC.

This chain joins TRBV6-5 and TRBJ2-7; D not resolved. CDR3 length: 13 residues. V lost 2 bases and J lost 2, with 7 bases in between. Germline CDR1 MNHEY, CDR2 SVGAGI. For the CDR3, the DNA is TGTGCCAGCAGTTACAGTGTGGCCTACGAGCAGTACTTC. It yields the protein CASSYSVAYEQYF.

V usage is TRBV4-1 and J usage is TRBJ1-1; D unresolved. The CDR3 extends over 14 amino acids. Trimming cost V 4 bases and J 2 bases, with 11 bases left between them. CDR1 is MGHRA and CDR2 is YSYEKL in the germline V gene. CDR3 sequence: CASSRPRANTEAFF. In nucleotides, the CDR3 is TGCGCCAGCAGCCGCCCTCGGGCTAACACTGAAGCTTTCTTT.

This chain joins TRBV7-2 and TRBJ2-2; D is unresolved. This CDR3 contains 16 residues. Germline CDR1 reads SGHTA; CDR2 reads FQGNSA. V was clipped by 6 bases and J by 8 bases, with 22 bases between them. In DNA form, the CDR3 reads TGTGCCAGCAGTAACATCCCCGCTATCATAGGAGGGGAGCTGTTTTTT. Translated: CASSNIPAIIGGELFF. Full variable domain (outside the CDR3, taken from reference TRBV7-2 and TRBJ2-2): GAGVSQSPSNKVTEKGKDVELRCDPISGHTALYWYRQSLGQGLEFLIYFQGNSAPDKSGLPSDRFSAERTGGSVSTLTIQRTQQEDSAVYLCASSNIPAIIGGELFFGEGSRLTVL.

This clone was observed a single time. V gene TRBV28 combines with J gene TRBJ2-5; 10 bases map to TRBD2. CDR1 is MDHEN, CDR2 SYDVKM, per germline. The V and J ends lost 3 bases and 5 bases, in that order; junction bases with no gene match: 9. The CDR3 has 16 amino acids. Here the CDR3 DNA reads TGTGCCAGCAGTTTTAAGCGGGGGGGCTCGCGGGAGACCCAGTACTTC. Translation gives CASSFKRGGSRETQYF.

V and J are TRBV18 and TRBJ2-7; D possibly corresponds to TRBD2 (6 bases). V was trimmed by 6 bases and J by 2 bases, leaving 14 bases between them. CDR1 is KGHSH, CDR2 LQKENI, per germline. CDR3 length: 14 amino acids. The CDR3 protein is CASSLYGGTYEQYF. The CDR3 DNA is TGTGCCAGCTCCCTGTATGGGGGGACCTACGAGCAGTACTTC.

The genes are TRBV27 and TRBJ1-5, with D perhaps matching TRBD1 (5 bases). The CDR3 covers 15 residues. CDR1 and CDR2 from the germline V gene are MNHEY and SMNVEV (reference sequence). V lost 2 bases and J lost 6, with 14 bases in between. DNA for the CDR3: TGTGCCAGCAGTTTAAGCAGGGAGGCGAGTCAGCCCCAGCATTTT. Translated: CASSLSREASQPQHF.

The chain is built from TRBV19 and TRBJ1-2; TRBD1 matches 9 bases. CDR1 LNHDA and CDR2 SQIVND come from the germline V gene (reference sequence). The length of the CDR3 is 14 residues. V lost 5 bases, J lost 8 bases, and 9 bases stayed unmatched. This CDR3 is CASSPRDREAGYTF. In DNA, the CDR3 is TGTGCCAGTAGTCCCCGGGACAGGGAAGCCGGCTACACCTTC.

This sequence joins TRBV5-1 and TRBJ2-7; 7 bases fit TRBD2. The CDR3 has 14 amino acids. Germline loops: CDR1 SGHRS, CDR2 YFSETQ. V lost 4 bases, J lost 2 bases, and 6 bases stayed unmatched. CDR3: CASSPGLAAYEQYF. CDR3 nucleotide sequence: TGCGCCAGCAGCCCAGGGCTAGCGGCCTACGAGCAGTACTTC.

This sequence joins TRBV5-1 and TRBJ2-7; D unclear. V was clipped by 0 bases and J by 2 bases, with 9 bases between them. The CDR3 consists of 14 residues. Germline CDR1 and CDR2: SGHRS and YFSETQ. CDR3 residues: CASSLGQVAYEQYF. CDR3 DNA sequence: TGCGCCAGCAGCTTGGGGCAGGTGGCCTACGAGCAGTACTTC. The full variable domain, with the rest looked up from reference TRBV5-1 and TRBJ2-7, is KAGVTQTPRYLIKTRGQQVTLSCSPISGHRSVSWYQQTPGQGLQFLFEYFSETQRNKGNFPGRFSGRQFSNSRSEMNVSTLELGDSALYLCASSLGQVAYEQYFGPGTRLTVT.

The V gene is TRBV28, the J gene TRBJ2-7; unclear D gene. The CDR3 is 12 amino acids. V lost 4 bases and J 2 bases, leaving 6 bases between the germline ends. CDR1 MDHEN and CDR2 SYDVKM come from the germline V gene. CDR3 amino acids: CASSWAAYEQYF. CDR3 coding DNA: TGTGCCAGCAGTTGGGCCGCCTACGAGCAGTACTTC.

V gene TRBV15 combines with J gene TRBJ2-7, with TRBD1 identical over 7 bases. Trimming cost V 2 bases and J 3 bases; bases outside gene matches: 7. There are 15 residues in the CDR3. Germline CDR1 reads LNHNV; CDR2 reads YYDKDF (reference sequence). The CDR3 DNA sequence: TGTGCCACCAGCAGACCGCCGGGACAGAGCTACGAGCAGTACTTC. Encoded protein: CATSRPPGQSYEQYF.

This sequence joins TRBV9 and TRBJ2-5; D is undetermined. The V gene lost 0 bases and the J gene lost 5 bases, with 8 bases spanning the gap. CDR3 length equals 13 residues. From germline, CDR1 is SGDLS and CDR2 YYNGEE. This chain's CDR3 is CASSVGGWETQYF. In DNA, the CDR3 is TGTGCCAGCAGCGTAGGGGGTTGGGAGACCCAGTACTTC.

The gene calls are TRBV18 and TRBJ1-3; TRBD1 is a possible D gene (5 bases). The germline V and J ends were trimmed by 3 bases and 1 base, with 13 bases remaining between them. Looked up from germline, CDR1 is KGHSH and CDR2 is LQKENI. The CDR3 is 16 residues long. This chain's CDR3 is CASSPSRQGSGNTIYF. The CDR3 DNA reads TGTGCCAGCTCACCTTCTCGGCAGGGTTCTGGAAACACCATATATTTT.

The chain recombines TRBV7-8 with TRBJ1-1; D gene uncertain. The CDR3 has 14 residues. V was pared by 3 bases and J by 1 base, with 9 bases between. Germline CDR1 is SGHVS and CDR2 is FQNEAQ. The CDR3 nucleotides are TGTGCCAGCAGCTTGCCACGGGGGAACACTGAAGCTTTCTTT. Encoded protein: CASSLPRGNTEAFF.

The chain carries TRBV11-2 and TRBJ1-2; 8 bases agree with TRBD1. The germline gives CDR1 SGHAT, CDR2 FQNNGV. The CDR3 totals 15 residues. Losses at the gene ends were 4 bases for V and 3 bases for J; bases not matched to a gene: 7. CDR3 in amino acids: CASSSTGTGYYGYTF. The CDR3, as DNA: TGTGCCAGCAGCTCCACCGGGACAGGATACTATGGCTACACCTTC.

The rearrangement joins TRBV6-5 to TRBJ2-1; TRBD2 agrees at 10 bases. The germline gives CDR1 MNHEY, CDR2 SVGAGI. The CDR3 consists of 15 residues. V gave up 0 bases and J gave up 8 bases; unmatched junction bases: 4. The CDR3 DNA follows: TGTGCCAGCAGTTACTCCGGTAGCGGGGGGTATGAGCAGTTCTTC. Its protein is CASSYSGSGGYEQFF.

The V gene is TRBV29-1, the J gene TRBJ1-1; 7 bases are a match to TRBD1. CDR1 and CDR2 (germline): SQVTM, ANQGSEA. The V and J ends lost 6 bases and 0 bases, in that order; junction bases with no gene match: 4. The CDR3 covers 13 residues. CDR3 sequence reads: CSVYGTVNTEAFF. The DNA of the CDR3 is TGCAGCGTCTACGGGACAGTGAACACTGAAGCTTTCTTT.